These 26 T cell receptor beta chains originate from one sample sequenced in a study of blood T cell repertoires in COVID-19. Produced via immunoSEQ multiplex PCR; TCRdb's table is partial and in-frame only. The sample has approximately 140,000 clones; 84% are singletons. The sequenced sample was PBMCs or T cells enriched from blood (not recorded which). These receptors all come from a man in his forties with acute COVID-19.

This rearrangement joins TRBV7-9 to TRBJ2-7; D possibly corresponds to TRBD2 (5 bases). CDR1 and CDR2 from the germline V gene are SEHNR and FQNEAQ (reference sequence). Trimming took 8 bases from V and 7 from J, leaving 9 bases between them. The CDR3 contains 10 residues. The CDR3 DNA reads as TGTGCCAGCGGCGGGTGGGAGCAGTACTTC. This gives the protein CASGGWEQYF. Drawing the rest from reference TRBV7-9 and TRBJ2-7, the complete variable domain is DTGVSQNPRHKITKRGQNVTFRCDPISEHNRLYWYRQTLGQGPEFLTYFQNEAQLEKSRLLSDRFSAERPKGSFSTLEIQRTEQGDSAMYLCASGGWEQYFGPGTRLTVT.

This clone was seen a single time. The genes are TRBV29-1 and TRBJ2-3; TRBD2 aligns across 8 bases. Germline assignment: CDR1 SQVTM and CDR2 ANQGSEA. The CDR3 runs 14 residues. Trimming took 2 bases from V and 5 from J; bases not matched to a gene: 6. CDR3 sequence: CSVETRGGRDTQYF. The CDR3 DNA follows: TGCAGCGTTGAAACTCGGGGGGGCCGAGATACGCAGTATTTT.

This clone has only one observation. The CDR3 nucleotides read TGTGCCAGCAGTTCAAGACAGGGTACCTACGAGCAGTACTTC. Translation gives CASSSRQGTYEQYF. The gene calls are TRBV5-6 and TRBJ2-7, with 7 nucleotides matching TRBD1. Germline trimming cut 5 bases from V and 2 bases from J; bases unmatched to any gene: 7. The CDR3 sequence is 14 residues long. Germline V gene lookup returns CDR1 SGHDT and CDR2 YYEEEE.

J is TRBJ2-7 and V is TRBV28, with 8 bases fitting TRBD1. The germline V gene has CDR1 MDHEN and CDR2 SYDVKM. The CDR3 totals 14 residues. V was pared by 6 bases and J by 6 bases, with 10 bases of the junction left unmatched. CDR3 in DNA: TGTGCCAGCAGCTTAGGACAGGGTAGCGGCGAGCAGTACTTC. Translating gives CASSLGQGSGEQYF.

This clone showed up just once. The rearrangement links TRBV18 to TRBJ1-5; tentatively, D is TRBD1 (5 bases). The ends were cut back, 3 bases at V and 9 bases at J, with 12 bases in the middle. The CDR3 extends over 13 amino acids. In germline, CDR1 is KGHSH, CDR2 LQKENI. In DNA, the CDR3 is TGTGCCAGCTCACCGACAGTGGCTGCGCCCCAGCATTTT. Protein: CASSPTVAAPQHF.

The chain is built from TRBV2 and TRBJ2-2; tentatively, D is TRBD2 (6 bases). From germline, CDR1 is SNHLY and CDR2 FYNNEI. This CDR3 contains 15 residues. V was pared by 4 bases and J by 4 bases, with 13 bases between. The CDR3 sequence is CASSGGGTSTGELFF. For the CDR3, the DNA is TGTGCCAGCAGTGGGGGAGGAACAAGCACCGGGGAGCTGTTTTTT.

This clone was counted a few times. The gene calls are TRBV2 and TRBJ1-4; D gene uncertain. Trimming shortened V by 4 bases and J by 0 bases, and 9 bases separated the two germline ends. Per the germline V gene, CDR1 is SNHLY and CDR2 is FYNNEI. This CDR3 region has 15 residues. Here the CDR3 reads CASSADEATNEKLFF. DNA of the CDR3: TGTGCCAGCAGTGCGGATGAGGCAACTAATGAAAAACTGTTTTTT.

This clone was recorded a few times. This chain connects TRBV28 to TRBJ2-1; D gene unclear. The CDR3 totals 15 residues. Between the trimmed V and J ends, which lost 3 bases and 7 bases, there was a span of 16 bases. Germline loops: CDR1 MDHEN, CDR2 SYDVKM. The CDR3 bases are TGTGCCAGCAGTTTTTTCCCCCCGGGTCGGAATGAGCAGTTCTTC. Amino acids: CASSFFPPGRNEQFF.

This clone was recorded once. The chain uses TRBV18 and TRBJ1-3; 8 bases line up with TRBD1. CDR3 length: 15 amino acids. Germline V gives CDR1 KGHSH, CDR2 LQKENI. V gave up 2 bases and J gave up 5 bases; unmatched junction bases: 5. The chain's CDR3 is CASSPSGTGRNTIYF. In nucleotides, the CDR3 is TGTGCCAGCTCACCAAGTGGGACAGGAAGAAACACCATATATTTT.

The chain is built from TRBV6-5 and TRBJ2-7, with a weak D call TRBD2 (6 bases). This CDR3 contains 16 residues. Per the germline V gene, CDR1 is MNHEY and CDR2 is SVGAGI. Trimming took 0 bases from V and 1 from J, leaving 13 bases between them. The CDR3 here is CASSYSITSRSYEQYF. In DNA, the CDR3 is TGTGCCAGCAGTTACTCTATTACTAGCAGATCCTACGAGCAGTACTTC.

This chain joins TRBV7-2 and TRBJ1-2; tentative D call: TRBD1 (6 bases). The length of the CDR3 is 14 residues. Trimming pared 3 bases from V and 7 bases from J, leaving 15 bases between. The germline V gene has CDR1 SGHTA and CDR2 FQGNSA. The CDR3 is CASSFRTEFFGYTF. Written as DNA, the CDR3 is TGTGCCAGCAGCTTCCGGACAGAATTTTTTGGCTACACCTTC.

The rearrangement joins TRBV7-9 to TRBJ1-4, with TRBD1 as a possible D gene (6 bases). Looked up from germline, CDR1 is SEHNR and CDR2 is FQNEAQ (reference sequence). This CDR3 is built from 16 residues. Trimming left V 5 bases short and J 7 bases short, with 20 bases between. CDR3 sequence: CASSIIPTEGGEKLFF. CDR3 in DNA: TGTGCCAGCAGCATAATACCGACGGAAGGGGGTGAAAAACTGTTTTTT.

The chain employs TRBV28 and TRBJ2-7, with D uncertain. V was cut by 7 bases and J by 0 bases, with 10 bases left in between. CDR1 and CDR2 (germline): MDHEN, SYDVKM. The CDR3 consists of 13 residues. CDR3 residues: CASTQVSSYEQYF. CDR3 coding DNA: TGTGCCAGCACTCAGGTAAGCTCCTACGAGCAGTACTTC.

The chain uses TRBV27 and TRBJ1-4; D remains unclear. CDR3 length: 16 amino acids. Trimming removed 5 bases at V and 1 base at J, with 14 bases between. Germline lookup yields CDR1 MNHEY and CDR2 SMNVEV (reference sequence). The CDR3 sequence is CASSPSRGKTNEKLFF. The CDR3 DNA is TGTGCCAGCAGTCCCTCCCGAGGGAAAACTAATGAAAAACTGTTTTTT.

This clone was picked up many times. The germline gene is not matched at one end of the junction; a read error may be the cause. V is TRBV11-3 and J is TRBJ1-1; maybe TRBD1 (5 bases). Germline V CDR1 and CDR2: SGHNT, YENEEA. The CDR3 covers 13 residues. The CDR3 spells CASSFGGNSEAFF. CDR3 DNA: TGTGCCAGCAGCTTTGGGGGGAACTCTGAAGCTTTCTTT.

The rearrangement joins TRBV5-1 to TRBJ1-3, with D unresolved. The CDR3 runs 14 residues. The V end was cut by 8 bases, the J end by 2 bases, with 14 bases between. CDR1 is SGHRS and CDR2 is YFSETQ in the germline V gene. CDR3 sequence reads: CASQRREPGNTIYF. The CDR3 region has the DNA TGCGCCAGTCAGCGACGGGAACCTGGAAACACCATATATTTT.

The rearrangement joins TRBV7-9 to TRBJ1-1, with 8 bases matching TRBD1. Germline V gene sequence: CDR1 SEHNR, CDR2 FQNEAQ (reference sequence). The CDR3 is 13 residues long. The V segment lost 7 bases and the J segment 12 bases; nucleotides outside the gene matches: 13. The chain's CDR3 is CASNTPGGQVSFF. The CDR3 bases are TGTGCCAGCAACACCCCCGGGGGACAGGTTTCTTTCTTT.

V gene TRBV7-2 combines with J gene TRBJ2-3; TRBD2 matches 8 bases. J gave up 1 base and V 2 bases, and 2 bases lay outside the gene matches. The CDR3 has 15 amino acids. Germline V gene data show CDR1 as SGHTA and CDR2 as FQGNSA. CDR3 amino acids: CASSLTGGGTDTQYF. The CDR3 DNA reads TGTGCCAGCAGCTTAACCGGGGGGGGCACAGATACGCAGTATTTT.

V gene TRBV27 combines with J gene TRBJ2-2, with 7 positions matching TRBD1. The V gene end was trimmed by 5 bases and the J gene end by 3 bases; junction bases not matched to a gene: 6. CDR3 length equals 15 residues. CDR1 MNHEY and CDR2 SMNVEV come from the germline V gene (reference sequence). CDR3 DNA: TGTGCCAGCAGTCTGACAGGGTATGACACCGGGGAGCTGTTTTTT. It yields the protein CASSLTGYDTGELFF.

V is TRBV27 and J is TRBJ2-2; TRBD2 aligns across 7 bases. The CDR3 contains 15 residues. Looked up from germline, CDR1 is MNHEY and CDR2 is SMNVEV (reference sequence). With V trimmed by 5 bases and J by 2 bases, 5 bases remained unmatched. The CDR3 bases are TGTGCCAGCAGTGGGCCGGGAGGAAACACCGGGGAGCTGTTTTTT. Translation: CASSGPGGNTGELFF.

The CDR3 here is CASSEWRRGQGYYEQYF. CDR3 in DNA: TGTGCCAGCAGTGAATGGAGGAGGGGACAGGGGTACTACGAGCAGTACTTC. The V and J genes are TRBV25-1 and TRBJ2-7; TRBD1 aligns across 10 bases. Per the germline V gene, CDR1 is MGHDK and CDR2 is SYGVNS. V was clipped by 1 base and J by 3 bases; unmatched bases: 9. The CDR3 length is 17 residues.

V and J are TRBV2 and TRBJ1-1; perhaps TRBD1 as D (6 bases). This CDR3 contains 13 residues. V lost 6 bases, J lost 1 base, and 9 bases lay in between. Germline V lookup: CDR1 SNHLY, CDR2 FYNNEI. CDR3 region: CASRQDRNTEAFF. In nucleotides, the CDR3 is TGTGCCAGCAGACAGGACAGGAACACTGAAGCTTTCTTT.

This chain joins TRBV28 and TRBJ2-3, with D uncertain. CDR3 length equals 11 residues. Germline V gene sequence: CDR1 MDHEN, CDR2 SYDVKM. With 6 bases removed from V and 5 bases from J, the gap between germline ends came to 6 bases. The CDR3: CASSPGDTQYF. CDR3 DNA sequence: TGTGCCAGCAGCCCCGGAGATACGCAGTATTTT.

Regarding this clone: Germline is not matched at one junction end, which may reflect a read error. In nucleotides, the CDR3 is TGTGCCAGCAGTGTATCCCTGGGACTAGGGACGGGGGAGCAGTACTTC. Translated: CASSVSLGLGTGEQYF. The chain is built from TRBV27 and TRBJ2-7; 8 bases are shared with TRBD2. The CDR3 length is 16 residues. Germline V gives CDR1 MNHEY, CDR2 SMNVEV (reference sequence).

The chain carries TRBV5-6 and TRBJ2-7, with TRBD1 identical over 8 bases. The germline V gene has CDR1 SGHDT and CDR2 YYEEEE. This CDR3 contains 14 residues. Losses at the gene ends were 3 bases for V and 2 bases for J; bases not matched to a gene: 4. The CDR3 DNA reads as TGTGCCAGCAGCTCGGGACAGGACGCCTACGAGCAGTACTTC. Protein sequence: CASSSGQDAYEQYF. Using reference TRBV5-6 and TRBJ2-7 for the parts outside the CDR3, the full variable domain is DAGVTQSPTHLIKTRGQQVTLRCSPKSGHDTVSWYQQALGQGPQFIFQYYEEEERQRGNFPDRFSGHQFPNYSSELNVNALLLGDSALYLCASSSGQDAYEQYFGPGTRLTVT.

The genes are TRBV28 and TRBJ2-7, with 7 positions matching TRBD2. The CDR3 spans 13 residues. Trimming cost V 3 bases and J 6 bases; bases outside gene matches: 5. CDR1 and CDR2 from the germline V gene are MDHEN and SYDVKM. This chain's CDR3 is CASSFPGGSEQYF. In nucleotides, the CDR3 is TGTGCCAGCAGTTTTCCCGGGGGGTCCGAGCAGTACTTC.